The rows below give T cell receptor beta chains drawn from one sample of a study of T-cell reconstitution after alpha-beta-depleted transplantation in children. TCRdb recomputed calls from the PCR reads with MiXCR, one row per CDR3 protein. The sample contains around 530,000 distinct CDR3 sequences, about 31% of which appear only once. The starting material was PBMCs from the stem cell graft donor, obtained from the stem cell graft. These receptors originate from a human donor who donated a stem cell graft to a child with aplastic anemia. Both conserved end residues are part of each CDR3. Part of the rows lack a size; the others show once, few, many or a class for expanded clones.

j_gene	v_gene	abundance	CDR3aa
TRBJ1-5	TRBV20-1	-	CSALGAGRNRPQHF
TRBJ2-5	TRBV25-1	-	CASRQGSRETQYF
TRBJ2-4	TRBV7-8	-	CASSPFGRVPNIQYF
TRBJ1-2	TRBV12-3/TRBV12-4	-	CASRTVYGYTF
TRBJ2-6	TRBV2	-	CASRGYYTFSGANVLTF
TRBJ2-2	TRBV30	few	CAWSGSMAATGELFF
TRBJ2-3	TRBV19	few	CASSILLAESTDTQYF
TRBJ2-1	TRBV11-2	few	CASSQTSGTWYEQFF
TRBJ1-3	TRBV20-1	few	CSASPGSSGNTIYF
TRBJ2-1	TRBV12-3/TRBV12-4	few	CASSPSGTGGEQFF
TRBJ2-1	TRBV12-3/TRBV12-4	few	CASSRDRYNEQFF
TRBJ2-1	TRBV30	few	CAWSEGGFSYNEQFF
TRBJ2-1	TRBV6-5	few	CASSYGGPGTSGTHNEQFF
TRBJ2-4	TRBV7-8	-	CASSLIVAKNIQYF
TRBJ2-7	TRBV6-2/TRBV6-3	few	CASSDPGQGNYEQYF
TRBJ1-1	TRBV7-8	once	CASSHRGTGAVNTEAFF
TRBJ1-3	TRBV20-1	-	CSARDVGPSGNTIYF
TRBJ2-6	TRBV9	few	CASSVRANSGANVLTF
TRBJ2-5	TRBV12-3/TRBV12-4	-	CASSLKSGRGYLETQYF
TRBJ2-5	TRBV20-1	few	CSASRPGGRGETQYF
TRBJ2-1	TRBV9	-	CASSTTTKREGSYNEQFF
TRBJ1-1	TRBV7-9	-	CASSLSRTSNTEAFF